The entry that follows covers one T cell receptor (beta chain) sequence. The entry originates in a study of control samples from healthy donors and cancer patients. Here immunoSEQ multiplex PCR was the method, and the copy in TCRdb shows in-frame clones only, minus some. The sample has about 120,000 clones; roughly nine tenths are singletons. Germline CDR1 and CDR2: SGHRS and YFSETQ. V lost 0 bases and J lost 3, with 9 bases in between. CDR3 length equals 14 residues. The V gene is TRBV5-1, the J gene TRBJ2-5; no firm D call. The sequenced material came from blood. The clonotype comes from a man aged 45-65 years in good health. The chain's CDR3 is CASSLASSKETQYF. The DNA for the CDR3 is TGCGCCAGCAGCTTGGCAAGTAGTAAAGAGACCCAGTACTTC.